The T cell receptor beta chain described here comes from a study of human versus mouse CDR3 diversity and MHC coevolution. Germline V gene sequence: CDR1 MNHEY, CDR2 SVGAGI. Trimming shortened V by 6 bases and J by 1 base, and 13 bases separated the two germline ends. CDR3 length: 14 amino acids. TCRdb keeps only in-frame clones here, not all; method: immunoSEQ multiplex PCR. The sample comprises about 81,000 clones, just under 95% of which are singletons, and around 1.3% rests with the top ten. This chain links TRBV6-5 with TRBJ2-7; D might be TRBD1 (6 bases). This receptor was taken from a person between 25 and 75 years old in good health. Sequenced sample: naive CD4+ T cells from blood. Stated subset: CD45RO-negative CD62L-positive naive CD4 T cells. CDR3 region: CASSRRTASYEQYF. The DNA for the CDR3 is TGTGCCAGCAGCCGAAGGACAGCTTCCTACGAGCAGTACTTC.